The clone carrying this TCR beta chain showed up just once. In the authors' workflow: Counts of nucleated cells, estimated from reference gene primer amplification, were obtained. Profiled with immunoSEQ multiplex PCR; TCRdb holds only in-frame clones, not every one. That table is the source of V, J and clone size, and D and trimming were worked out from the DNA. The profile shows approximately 110,000 clones, about 89% of them singletons. The sample belongs to a study of blood T cell repertoires in COVID-19. As for the study in general: Specimens from acute and convalescent COVID-19 originated in the United States, Italy and Spain. PBMCs, B-cell-depleted T cells, or T cells were the source of the cDNA or gDNA that made up the material.

Looked up from germline, CDR1 is LNHDA and CDR2 is SQIVND (reference sequence). V gave up 9 bases and J gave up 3 bases; unmatched junction bases: 7. The length of the CDR3 is 14 residues. Sequencing was performed on peripheral blood. The chain couples TRBV19 to TRBJ2-2, with TRBD2 matching over 7 bases. This sequence originates from a man aged 40-50 years with acute or convalescent COVID-19. This chain's CDR3 is CASQDRGDTGELFF. DNA for the CDR3: TGTGCCAGCCAAGACCGGGGGGACACCGGGGAGCTGTTTTTT.